The entry that follows covers one T cell receptor beta chain sequence. Relative to the germline gene, one junction end is altered; a read error may explain this. The data derive from a study of tumor-infiltrating lymphocytes in primary liver carcinoma. Study-level background: Read depth, roughly 3.65 to 7.5 million productive TCRbeta reads, did not differ significantly between tissues.

The template, 450 to 650 ng total RNA, yielded TCR beta cDNA made with a constant-region primer. ARM-PCR was slightly modified, and three nested multiplex PCR rounds with it gave rise to the TCR beta libraries. TCRdb reprocessed the multiplex PCR reads with MiXCR, giving one entry per CDR3 protein. The sample consists of fewer than 350,000 distinct CDR3 sequences, approximately 64% of them appearing once. Germline DNA was extracted alongside blood RNA, which was obtained from unsorted whole blood. The sequence derives from a man aged 35 to 55 with primary liver carcinoma and hepatitis B virus infection. The source material was peripheral blood.

The CDR3 loop reads CASSQQGQGYEHYF. The DNA for the CDR3 is TGCGCCAGCAGCCAGCAGGGACAGGGATACGAGCACTACTTC. The chain uses TRBV4-1 and TRBJ2-7, with 9 bases aligning to TRBD1. Germline values: CDR1 MGHRA, CDR2 YSYEKL. This CDR3 is 14 amino acids long.